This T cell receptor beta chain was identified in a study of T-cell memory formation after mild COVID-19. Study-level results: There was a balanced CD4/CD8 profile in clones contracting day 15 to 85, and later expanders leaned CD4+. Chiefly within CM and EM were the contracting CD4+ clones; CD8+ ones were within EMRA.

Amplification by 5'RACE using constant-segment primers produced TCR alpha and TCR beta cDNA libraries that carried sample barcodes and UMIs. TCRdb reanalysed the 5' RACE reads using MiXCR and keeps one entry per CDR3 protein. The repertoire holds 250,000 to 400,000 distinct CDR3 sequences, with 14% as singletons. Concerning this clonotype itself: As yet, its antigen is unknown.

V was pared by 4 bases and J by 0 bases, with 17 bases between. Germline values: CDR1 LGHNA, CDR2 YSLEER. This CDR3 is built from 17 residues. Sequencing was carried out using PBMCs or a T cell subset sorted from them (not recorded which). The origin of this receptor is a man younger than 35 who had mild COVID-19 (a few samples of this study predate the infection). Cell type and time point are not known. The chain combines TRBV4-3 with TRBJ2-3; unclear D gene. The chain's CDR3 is CASSPDRLSLSTDTQYF. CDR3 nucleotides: TGCGCCAGCAGCCCCGACCGACTCAGCCTCAGCACAGATACGCAGTATTTT.